A selection of T cell receptor beta chains follows, all from one sample in a study of T cell responses to AZD1222 COVID-19 vaccine. Profiling relied on immunoSEQ multiplex PCR, and the TCRdb table lists in-frame clones only, not all of them. The data hold 80,000 or so clones, with 70% to 90% observed a single time. Sequences were derived from peripheral blood, sampled on day 0 of AZD1222 vaccination. These receptors all stem from an adult in good health. CDR3s include the opening cysteine and the closing phenylalanine or tryptophan. The D gene is left open where the match is weak. The size entry is marked missing in some rows and otherwise reads once, few, many or a size class.

TGTGCCAGCTCACCAGACAGGGGGCTAGACAACACTGAAGCTTTCTTT,CASSPDRGLDNTEAFF,TRBJ1-1,TRBD1,TRBV18,-
TGCAGCGCTCTCGGACAGGGGAACACTGAAGCTTTCTTT,CSALGQGNTEAFF,TRBJ1-1,TRBD1,TRBV29-1,-
TGTGCCAGTAGTGATGGCACCCCTTTGCCCCAGCATTTT,CASSDGTPLPQHF,TRBJ1-5,-,TRBV19,few
TGTGCCAGTAGTACCCGGGACAGGGGATCCACTGAAGCTTTCTTT,CASSTRDRGSTEAFF,TRBJ1-1,TRBD1,TRBV19,-
TGTGCCAGCAGCGGGAAGGGGGGAGGGGCGAACACTGAAGCTTTCTTT,CASSGKGGGANTEAFF,TRBJ1-1,-,TRBV9,-
TGCGCCAGCAGCTTATTAGGGGACACTGAAGCTTTCTTT,CASSLLGDTEAFF,TRBJ1-1,-,TRBV5-1,-
TGCGCCAGCAGCCCGGGGACAGACACTGAAGCTTTCTTT,CASSPGTDTEAFF,TRBJ1-1,TRBD1,TRBV5-1,-
TGTGCCAGCAGCCTGGGTCCCCTGGAAACCTACAATGAGCAGTTCTTC,CASSLGPLETYNEQFF,TRBJ2-1,-,TRBV7-3,few
TGTGCCAGCAGTTCCTTCTACGAGCAGTACTTC,CASSSFYEQYF,TRBJ2-7,-,TRBV6-5,-
TGTGCCAGTAGTATATTCGGGGGGCTGTACACTGAAGCTTTCTTT,CASSIFGGLYTEAFF,TRBJ1-1,-,TRBV19,few